This section outlines one T cell receptor beta chain sequence together with its context. Germline CDR1 SGHRS, CDR2 YFSETQ. The V and J ends lost 0 bases and 5 bases, in that order; junction bases with no gene match: 5. This CDR3 spans 15 amino acids. The data belong to a study of TIL therapy for anti-PD-1-resistant metastatic lung cancer. The overall study: Most patients had lung adenocarcinoma. Tumors carried a median about 1.5 non-synonymous mutations per megabase.

Indicated time point: pre-treatment sample, taken before nivolumab and TIL therapy. The libraries were made with immunoSEQ v3. Each library reached about 2.1 million read pairs, or roughly 4.5-6 million at deep level. The data were produced by immunoSEQ multiplex PCR, yet TCRdb's version contains in-frame clones alone and is incomplete. The table records tens of thousands of clones, 69% of them present only once. The sample consisted of blood, taken at baseline. The V and J genes are TRBV5-1 and TRBJ2-1; 7 bases line up with TRBD2. The TCR was taken from a person between 25 and 80 years old with non-small cell lung cancer. CDR3 nucleotide sequence: TGCGCCAGCAGCTTGGGGCGGGCGGGGGACAATGAGCAGTTCTTC. Protein sequence: CASSLGRAGDNEQFF. Full variable domain (remainder filled in from reference TRBV5-1 and TRBJ2-1): KAGVTQTPRYLIKTRGQQVTLSCSPISGHRSVSWYQQTPGQGLQFLFEYFSETQRNKGNFPGRFSGRQFSNSRSEMNVSTLELGDSALYLCASSLGRAGDNEQFFGPGTRLTVL.